This T cell receptor beta chain is from a study of control samples from healthy donors and cancer patients. Trimming removed 4 bases from V and 3 bases from J, with 10 bases in between. Germline V lookup: CDR1 LNHDA, CDR2 SQIVND (reference sequence). The CDR3 covers 15 residues. The assay was immunoSEQ multiplex PCR, and TCRdb's table has in-frame clones only and misses some. The table has some 150,000 clones, 90% to 95% seen once. The V gene is TRBV19, the J gene TRBJ2-6; D is perhaps TRBD2 (5 bases). The receptor was derived from a woman in her fifties or sixties in good health. The sample taken for sequencing was blood. The CDR3 DNA is TGTGCCAGTAGTACCCCGGGGAGTGGGGCCAACGTCCTGACTTTC. Encoded protein: CASSTPGSGANVLTF.